This T cell receptor beta chain was recorded in a study of cytomegalovirus exposure and HLA in healthy donors. The CDR3 consists of 14 residues. CDR1 MNHNS and CDR2 SASEGT come from the germline V gene. J was trimmed by 6 bases and V by 8 bases; bases with no gene match: 8. Clones were read by immunoSEQ multiplex PCR, and TCRdb kept only the in-frame ones, dropping some. In the table there are 200,000 or so clones, over 65% of which are singletons. The sequenced material came from PBMCs. V and J are TRBV6-1 and TRBJ2-2, with 8 bases lining up with TRBD2. The sequence was collected from a man younger than 30 in good health and CMV-seropositive. In DNA, the CDR3 is TGTGCCAGCTCTCCGGGAGGGTGGGCCGGGGAGCTGTTTTTT. As protein: CASSPGGWAGELFF.